This TCR beta chain was sequenced for a study of cytomegalovirus exposure and HLA in healthy donors. Study results and limitations: A list of 164 TCR beta chains associated with cytomegalovirus was given. Among the sequence variants, a highly shared cluster was likely an artifact of sequencing.

This clone was picked up a small number of times. The antigen is unknown. Though probably carrying unrecorded immune exposures, donors were nominally healthy at sampling. It was with 60 Vbeta and 13 Jbeta primers that the PCR ran. The data were produced by immunoSEQ multiplex PCR, yet TCRdb's version contains in-frame clones alone and is incomplete. This sample has under 100,000 clones, with under 85% found just once. CDR1 is MNHEY, CDR2 SMNVEV, per germline (reference sequence). This CDR3 spans 13 amino acids. V was cut by 2 bases and J by 2 bases, with 7 bases left in between. The receptor's source is a boy aged 5-17 years in good health and CMV-seronegative. Sequenced sample: PBMCs. V is TRBV27 and J is TRBJ2-7; D gene unclear. This chain's CDR3 is CASSLSQAYEQYF. CDR3 nucleotide sequence: TGTGCCAGCAGTTTAAGCCAGGCCTACGAGCAGTACTTC.